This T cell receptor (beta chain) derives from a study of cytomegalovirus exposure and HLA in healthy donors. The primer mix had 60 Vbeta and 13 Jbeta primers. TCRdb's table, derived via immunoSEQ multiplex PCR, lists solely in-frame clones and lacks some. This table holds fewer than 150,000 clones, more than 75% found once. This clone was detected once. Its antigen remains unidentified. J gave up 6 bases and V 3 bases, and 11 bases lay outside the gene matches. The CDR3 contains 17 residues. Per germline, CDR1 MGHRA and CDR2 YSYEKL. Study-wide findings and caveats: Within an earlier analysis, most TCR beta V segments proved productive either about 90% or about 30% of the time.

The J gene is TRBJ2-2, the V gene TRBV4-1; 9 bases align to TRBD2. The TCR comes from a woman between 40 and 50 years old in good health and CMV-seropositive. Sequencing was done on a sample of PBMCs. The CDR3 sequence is CASSQDGGLARPGELFF. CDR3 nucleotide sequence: TGCGCCAGCAGCCAGGACGGGGGACTAGCACGCCCCGGGGAGCTGTTTTTT.